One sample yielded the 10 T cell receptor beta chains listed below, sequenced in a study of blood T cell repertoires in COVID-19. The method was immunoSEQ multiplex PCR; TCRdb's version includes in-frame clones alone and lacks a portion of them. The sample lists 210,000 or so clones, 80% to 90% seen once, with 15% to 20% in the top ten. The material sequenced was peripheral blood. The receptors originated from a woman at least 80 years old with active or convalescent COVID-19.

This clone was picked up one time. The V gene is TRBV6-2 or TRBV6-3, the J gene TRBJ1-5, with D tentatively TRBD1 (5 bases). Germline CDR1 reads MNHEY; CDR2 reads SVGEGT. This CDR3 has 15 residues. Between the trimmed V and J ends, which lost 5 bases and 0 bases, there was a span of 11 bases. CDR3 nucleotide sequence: TGTGCCAGCAGTCAAGGGGTCTATAGCAATCAGCCCCAGCATTTT. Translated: CASSQGVYSNQPQHF.

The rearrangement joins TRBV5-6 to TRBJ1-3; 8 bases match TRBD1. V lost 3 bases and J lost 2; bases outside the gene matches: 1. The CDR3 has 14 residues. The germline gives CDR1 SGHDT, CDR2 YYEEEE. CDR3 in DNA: TGTGCCAGCAGCTCGACAGGGGCTGGAAACACCATATATTTT. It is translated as CASSSTGAGNTIYF.

The DNA of the CDR3 is TGTGCCAGCAGTTCAGGCGAGGGTGGGAAGACCCAGTACTTC. It codes for CASSSGEGGKTQYF. The V gene is TRBV27, the J gene TRBJ2-5, with TRBD2 as a possible D gene (5 bases). Trimming pared 4 bases from V and 6 bases from J, leaving 15 bases between. The CDR3 runs 14 residues. Germline V gene lookup returns CDR1 MNHEY and CDR2 SMNVEV (reference sequence).

CDR3 loop: CASSHPPGDSQETQYF. The CDR3 DNA follows: TGCGCCAGCAGCCATCCCCCGGGGGACTCGCAAGAGACCCAGTACTTC. The chain employs TRBV4-1 and TRBJ2-5, with a weak D call TRBD2 (6 bases). The germline gives CDR1 MGHRA, CDR2 YSYEKL. The V end was cut by 3 bases, the J end by 2 bases, with 16 bases between. This CDR3 region has 16 residues.

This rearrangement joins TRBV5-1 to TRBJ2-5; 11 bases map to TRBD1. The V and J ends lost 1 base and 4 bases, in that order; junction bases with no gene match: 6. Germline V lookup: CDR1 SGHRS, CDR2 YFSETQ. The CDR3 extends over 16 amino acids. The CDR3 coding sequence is TGCGCCAGCAGCTTGTCCGGGACAGGGGGTTCAGAGACCCAGTACTTC. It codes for CASSLSGTGGSETQYF. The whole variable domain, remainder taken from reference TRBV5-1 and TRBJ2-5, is KAGVTQTPRYLIKTRGQQVTLSCSPISGHRSVSWYQQTPGQGLQFLFEYFSETQRNKGNFPGRFSGRQFSNSRSEMNVSTLELGDSALYLCASSLSGTGGSETQYFGPGTRLLVL.

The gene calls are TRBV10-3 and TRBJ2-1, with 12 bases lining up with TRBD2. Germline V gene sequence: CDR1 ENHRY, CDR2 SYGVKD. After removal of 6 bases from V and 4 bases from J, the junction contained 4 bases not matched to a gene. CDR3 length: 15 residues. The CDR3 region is CAISRTSGDYNEQFF. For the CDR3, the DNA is TGTGCCATCAGCAGGACTAGCGGGGATTACAATGAGCAGTTCTTC.

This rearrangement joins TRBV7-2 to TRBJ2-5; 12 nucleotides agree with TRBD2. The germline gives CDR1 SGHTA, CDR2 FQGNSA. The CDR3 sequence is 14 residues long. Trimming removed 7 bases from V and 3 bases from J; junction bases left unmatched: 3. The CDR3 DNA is TGTGCCAGCAAGCGACTAGCGGGAGAAGAGACCCAGTACTTC. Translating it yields CASKRLAGEETQYF.

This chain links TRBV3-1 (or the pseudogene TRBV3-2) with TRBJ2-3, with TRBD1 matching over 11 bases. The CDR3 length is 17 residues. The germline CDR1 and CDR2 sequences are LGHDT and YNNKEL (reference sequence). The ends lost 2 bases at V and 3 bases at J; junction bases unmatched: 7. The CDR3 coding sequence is TGTGCCAGCAGCCAAAACCCCGGGACAGGGGGAACAGATACGCAGTATTTT. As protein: CASSQNPGTGGTDTQYF.

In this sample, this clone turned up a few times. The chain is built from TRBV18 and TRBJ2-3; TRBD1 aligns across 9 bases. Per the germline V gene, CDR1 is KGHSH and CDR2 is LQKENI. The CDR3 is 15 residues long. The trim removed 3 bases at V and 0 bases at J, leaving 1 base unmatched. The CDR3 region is CASSPGQGSTDTQYF. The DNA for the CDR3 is TGTGCCAGCTCACCTGGACAGGGGAGCACAGATACGCAGTATTTT.

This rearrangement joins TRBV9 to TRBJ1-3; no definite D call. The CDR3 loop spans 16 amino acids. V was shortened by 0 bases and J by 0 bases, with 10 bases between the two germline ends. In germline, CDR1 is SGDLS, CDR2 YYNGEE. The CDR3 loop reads CASSVAGTFSGNTIYF. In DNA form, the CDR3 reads TGTGCCAGCAGCGTAGCTGGTACATTCTCTGGAAACACCATATATTTT.